This TCR beta chain was sequenced during a study of CD4 T cells in relation to SARS-CoV-2 and coronaviruses. The CDR3 is 11 amino acids. V lost 9 bases to trimming and J lost 4 bases, with 9 bases between them. CDR1 is ENHRY and CDR2 is SYGVKD in the germline V gene. Some clones are missing from TCRdb's copy, which holds only in-frame ones; the method was immunoSEQ multiplex PCR. The sample has about 70,000 clones, approximately 87% seen once. Unexposed donor CD4+ T cells date from 2011-2018, before the COVID-19 pandemic. The chain carries TRBV10-3 and TRBJ2-5; no reliable D call. The TCR sequence derives from a human donor in good health. The sequenced sample was memory CD4+ T cells from PBMCs. CDR3 sequence: CAIRSVETQYF. DNA of the CDR3: TGTGCCATTCGAAGCGTAGAGACCCAGTACTTC.